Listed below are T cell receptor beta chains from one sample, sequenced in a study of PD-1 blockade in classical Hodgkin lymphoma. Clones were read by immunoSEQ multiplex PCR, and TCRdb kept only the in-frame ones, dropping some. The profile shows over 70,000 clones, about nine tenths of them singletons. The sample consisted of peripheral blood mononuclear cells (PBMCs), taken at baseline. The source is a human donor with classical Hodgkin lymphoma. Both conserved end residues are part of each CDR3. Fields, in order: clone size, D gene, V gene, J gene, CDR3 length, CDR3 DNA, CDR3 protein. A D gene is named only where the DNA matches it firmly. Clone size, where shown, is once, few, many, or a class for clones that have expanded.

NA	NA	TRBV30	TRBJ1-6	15	TGTGCCTGGAGGGCGGCGAGCTCCTATAATTCACCCCTCCACTTT	CAWRAASSYNSPLHF
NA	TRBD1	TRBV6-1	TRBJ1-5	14	TGTGCCAGCAGCCTTACAGGGGTTCGGCAGCCCCAGCATTTT	CASSLTGVRQPQHF
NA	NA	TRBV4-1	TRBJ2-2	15	TGCGCCAGCAGCCAAACGGACTACCACACCGGGGAGCTGTTTTTT	CASSQTDYHTGELFF
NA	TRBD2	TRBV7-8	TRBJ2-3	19	TGTGCCAGCAGCTTATTTGCCTCGACTAGCTGGGGAAGCACAGATACGCAGTATTTT	CASSLFASTSWGSTDTQYF
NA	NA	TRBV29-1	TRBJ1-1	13	TGCAGCGTTGTTAAGGGACAATCGACTGAAGCTTTCTTT	CSVVKGQSTEAFF
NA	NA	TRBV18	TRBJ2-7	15	TGTGCCAGCTCACCGGGGGCTGTGGGGGCCGCCGAGCAGTACTTC	CASSPGAVGAAEQYF
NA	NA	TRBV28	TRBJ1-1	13	TGTGCCAGCAGTGACGACAGAGACACTGAAGCTTTCTTT	CASSDDRDTEAFF
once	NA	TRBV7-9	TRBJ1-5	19	TGTGCCAGCAGCTTAGCTAAGGATTACAGGGATCGGGGCAATCAGCCCCAGCATTTT	CASSLAKDYRDRGNQPQHF
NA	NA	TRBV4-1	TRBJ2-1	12	TGCGCCAGCAGCCGATTGTTAAATGAGCAGTTCTTC	CASSRLLNEQFF
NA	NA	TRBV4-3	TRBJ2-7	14	TGCGCCAGCAGCCACCGGGGTAGCTCCTACGAGCAGTACTTC	CASSHRGSSYEQYF
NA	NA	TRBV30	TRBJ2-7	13	TGTGCCTGGAGTACGGACAATTTCTACGAGCAGTACTTC	CAWSTDNFYEQYF
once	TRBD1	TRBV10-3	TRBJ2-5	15	TGTGCCATCAGTGAAGGACAGGGCCGGTGGGAGACCCAGTACTTC	CAISEGQGRWETQYF
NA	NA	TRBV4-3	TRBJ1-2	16	TGCGCCAGCAGCCAAGATCTGGCAGGCCTCAACTATGGCTACACCTTC	CASSQDLAGLNYGYTF
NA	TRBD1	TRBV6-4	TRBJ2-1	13	TGTGCCAGCCGGGACAGGGCCTACAATGAGCAGTTCTTC	CASRDRAYNEQFF
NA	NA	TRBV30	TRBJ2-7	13	TGTGCCTGGAGCCGAGGGGGAGATGGCGAGCAGTACTTC	CAWSRGGDGEQYF
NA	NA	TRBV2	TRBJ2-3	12	TGTGCCAGCACCACCAGCACAGATACGCAGTATTTT	CASTTSTDTQYF
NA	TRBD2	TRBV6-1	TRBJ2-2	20	TGTGCCAGCAGTGTTATGTCGGGACTAGCGGGAGCAGTCGCGTTAGGGGAGCTGTTTTTT	CASSVMSGLAGAVALGELFF
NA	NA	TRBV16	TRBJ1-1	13	TGTGCCAGCAGCCAAACCGCGAACACTGAAGCTTTCTTT	CASSQTANTEAFF
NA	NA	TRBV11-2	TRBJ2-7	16	TGTGCCAGCAGCCCCCCCCGCTCACCGGGACACTTCATGCAGTACTTC	CASSPPRSPGHFMQYF
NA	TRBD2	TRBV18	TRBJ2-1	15	TGTGCCAGCTCACCAAAGCGGGAGCTTGTAAATGAGCAGTTCTTC	CASSPKRELVNEQFF